This entry lists 24 T cell receptor beta chains sequenced from one sample in a study of cytomegalovirus exposure and HLA in healthy donors. The table came from immunoSEQ multiplex PCR; TCRdb's copy has only in-frame clones and leaves some out. The sample has about 220,000 clones; approximately 88% are singletons. The specimen was PBMCs. Receptors originate from a woman in her 30s in good health and CMV-seropositive.

The chain has TRBV19 and TRBJ2-5, with a possible D match to TRBD1 (7 bases). The CDR3 loop spans 15 amino acids. Trimming removed 3 bases from V and 4 bases from J, with 15 bases in between. CDR1 LNHDA and CDR2 SQIVND come from the germline V gene (reference sequence). In DNA, the CDR3 is TGTGCCAGTAGTATCCAAGCAGGGGGGCTAGAGACCCAGTACTTC. This encodes CASSIQAGGLETQYF.

J is TRBJ1-4 and V is TRBV18, with 7 nucleotides matching TRBD1. The CDR3 runs 17 residues. Germline V gene lookup returns CDR1 KGHSH and CDR2 LQKENI. V dropped 6 bases and J dropped 4; count of bases not matched to a gene: 14. CDR3 in amino acids: CASSLYSGTELNEKLFF. Written as DNA, the CDR3 is TGTGCCAGCTCGCTCTACTCCGGGACAGAACTTAATGAAAAACTGTTTTTT.

The chain uses TRBV18 and TRBJ1-2, with D hard to call. CDR3 length: 15 amino acids. Trimming took 6 bases from V and 3 from J, leaving 17 bases between them. Germline V gene sequence: CDR1 KGHSH, CDR2 LQKENI. The CDR3 nucleotides are TGTGCCAGCTCCCCCTTAGCCCGGGGTGACTATGGCTACACCTTC. It codes for CASSPLARGDYGYTF.

The chain is built from TRBV5-4 and TRBJ2-1, with D uncertain. Germline CDR1 reads SGHNT; CDR2 reads YYREEE (reference sequence). Trimming took off 0 bases at V and 10 bases at J, with 8 bases between the two ends. The CDR3 totals 12 residues. The CDR3 reads CASSLEFGEQFF. The CDR3 bases are TGTGCCAGCAGCTTGGAGTTCGGAGAGCAGTTCTTC.

V usage is TRBV2 and J usage is TRBJ1-4; D may be TRBD1 (5 bases). V lost 3 bases, J lost 2 bases, and 10 bases lay in between. Germline lookup yields CDR1 SNHLY and CDR2 FYNNEI. The CDR3 consists of 15 residues. CDR3 coding DNA: TGTGCCAGCAGTGAGGGGGTTGGGACTAATGAAAAACTGTTTTTT. Its protein is CASSEGVGTNEKLFF.

The CDR3 DNA reads as TGTGCCAGCAGTTATCAGCCCCAGCATTTT. Translation: CASSYQPQHF. The chain employs TRBV6-7 and TRBJ1-5; D is ambiguous. TRBV6-7 belongs to the ORF category, with a function that is uncertain. The length of the CDR3 is 10 residues. V was shortened by 3 bases and J by 6 bases, with 0 bases between the two germline ends.

This clone was counted only a few times. The chain recombines TRBV5-4 with TRBJ2-5; the match to TRBD1 covers 12 bases. With 6 bases clipped from V and 1 base from J, the junction kept 4 bases outside the gene matches. From germline, CDR1 is SGHNT and CDR2 YYREEE (reference sequence). The CDR3 extends over 15 amino acids. In DNA, the CDR3 is TGTGCCAGCATCAGGGACAGGGGGCGCCAAGAGACCCAGTACTTC. Translated, it gives CASIRDRGRQETQYF.

The chain has TRBV6-5 and TRBJ2-2; 10 bases are a match to TRBD2. The germline V gene encodes CDR1 MNHEY and CDR2 SVGAGI. The junction had 6 bases not matched to a gene; V was cut back by 6 bases and J by 5 bases. The CDR3 spans 15 residues. The CDR3 loop reads CASRLEREGTGELFF. The CDR3 DNA reads TGTGCCAGCAGGCTCGAGCGGGAGGGTACCGGGGAGCTGTTTTTT.

This clone was detected a few times. The chain recombines TRBV4-1 with TRBJ1-5; D not certain. Between the trimmed V and J ends, which lost 0 bases and 1 base, there was a span of 7 bases. Germline CDR1 reads MGHRA; CDR2 reads YSYEKL. This CDR3 has 15 amino acids. DNA for the CDR3: TGCGCCAGCAGCCAAGATCCTGTGAGCAATCAGCCCCAGCATTTT. This translates into CASSQDPVSNQPQHF.

The chain couples TRBV30 to TRBJ1-1; no definite D call. The V end lost 0 bases, the J end lost 0 bases, and 14 bases lay between the germline ends. The CDR3 is 16 residues long. The germline V gene has CDR1 GTSNPN and CDR2 SVGIG (reference sequence). The CDR3 reads CAWSVLTRPLNTEAFF. DNA of the CDR3: TGTGCCTGGAGTGTACTAACCCGACCCCTGAACACTGAAGCTTTCTTT. The full variable domain, with the rest looked up from reference TRBV30 and TRBJ1-1, is SQTIHQWPATLVQPVGSPLSLECTVEGTSNPNLYWYRQAAGRGLQLLFYSVGIGQISSEVPQNLSASRPQDRQFILSSKKLLLSDSGFYLCAWSVLTRPLNTEAFFGQGTRLTVV.

This clone has only a few counts. The gene calls are TRBV5-1 and TRBJ1-2; a weak D match, TRBD1 (5 bases). The CDR3 consists of 13 residues. V was shortened by 4 bases and J by 4 bases, with 11 bases between the two germline ends. From germline, CDR1 is SGHRS and CDR2 YFSETQ. The CDR3 sequence: CASSRGGVYGYTF. The CDR3 DNA follows: TGCGCCAGCAGCCGTGGAGGGGTCTATGGCTACACCTTC.

V usage is TRBV9 and J usage is TRBJ1-2; unclear D gene. The V end was cut by 3 bases, the J end by 0 bases, with 9 bases between. The CDR3 is 14 amino acids. The germline gives CDR1 SGDLS, CDR2 YYNGEE. The CDR3 DNA reads as TGTGCCAGCAGCGGAGGAACTCCTAACTATGGCTACACCTTC. This gives the protein CASSGGTPNYGYTF.

The chain combines TRBV9 with TRBJ2-5, with a possible D match to TRBD2 (6 bases). With 0 bases removed from V and 4 bases from J, the gap between germline ends came to 10 bases. The germline V gene has CDR1 SGDLS and CDR2 YYNGEE. This CDR3 region has 14 residues. The CDR3 reads CASSVAGAAETQYF. The CDR3 DNA sequence: TGTGCCAGCAGCGTAGCGGGAGCGGCAGAGACCCAGTACTTC. The full variable domain, its missing parts supplied by reference TRBV9 and TRBJ2-5, is DSGVTQTPKHLITATGQRVTLRCSPRSGDLSVYWYQQSLDQGLQFLIQYYNGEERAKGNILERFSAQQFPDLHSELNLSSLELGDSALYFCASSVAGAAETQYFGPGTRLLVL.

The chain is built from TRBV28 and TRBJ2-7, with 12 bases that match TRBD2. Germline-derived CDR1 and CDR2 are MDHEN and SYDVKM. The length of the CDR3 is 17 residues. V lost 6 bases and J lost 2; bases outside the gene matches: 11. CDR3 protein: CASSPKNLAGGPYEQYF. The CDR3 nucleotides read TGTGCCAGCAGCCCAAAGAACCTAGCGGGAGGGCCCTACGAGCAGTACTTC.

The chain couples TRBV9 to TRBJ2-1, with D possibly being TRBD1 (5 bases). Trimming removed 0 bases at V and 8 bases at J, with 15 bases between. Looked up from germline, CDR1 is SGDLS and CDR2 is YYNGEE. The CDR3 spans 15 residues. For the CDR3, the DNA is TGTGCCAGCAGCGTAGTGGACACCACCCCACATGAGCAGTTCTTC. Encoded protein: CASSVVDTTPHEQFF.

This clone was seen once. The CDR3 reads CAWSATGPFGVREQYF. CDR3 sequence (DNA): TGTGCCTGGAGTGCTACCGGGCCCTTTGGAGTTCGCGAGCAGTACTTC. The V call is TRBV30, the J call TRBJ2-7; D not resolved. This CDR3 has 16 amino acids. Trimming pared 1 base from V and 6 bases from J, leaving 22 bases between. Germline V gene sequence: CDR1 GTSNPN, CDR2 SVGIG (reference sequence).

This clone was observed a single time. This sequence joins TRBV28 and TRBJ2-4; possible D gene TRBD1, 5 bases. V was cut by 2 bases and J by 1 base, with 18 bases left in between. This CDR3 comprises 18 residues. The V gene's germline CDR1 is MDHEN and CDR2 SYDVKM. CDR3: CASSLAPGNLDAKNIQYF. The DNA of the CDR3 is TGTGCCAGCAGTTTAGCCCCAGGGAACTTAGACGCCAAAAACATTCAGTACTTC.

The J gene is TRBJ2-7, the V gene TRBV27; D gene unclear. CDR1 and CDR2 (germline): MNHEY, SMNVEV (reference sequence). The CDR3 contains 14 residues. Trimming took 2 bases from V and 5 from J, leaving 13 bases between them. CDR3 DNA sequence: TGTGCCAGCAGTTTACAGACGATTAGGGACGAGCAGTACTTC. It encodes CASSLQTIRDEQYF.

The chain links TRBV7-8 to TRBJ2-3, with 14 bases fitting TRBD2. CDR1 and CDR2 (germline): SGHVS, FQNEAQ. The J segment lost 10 bases and the V segment lost 0 bases, leaving 12 bases of the junction unmatched. The CDR3 contains 18 residues. The CDR3 loop reads CASSLATRTSGRIKAQYF. DNA of the CDR3: TGTGCCAGCAGCTTAGCCACTCGGACTAGCGGGAGGATAAAGGCGCAGTATTTT.

The genes are TRBV7-2 and TRBJ1-5; D ambiguous. CDR3 length equals 13 residues. Trimming shortened V by 3 bases and J by 3 bases, and 6 bases separated the two germline ends. Germline CDR1 SGHTA, CDR2 FQGNSA. The CDR3 region has the DNA TGTGCCAGCAGCTTGACGGACAATCAGCCCCAGCATTTT. Protein sequence: CASSLTDNQPQHF.

The chain combines TRBV4-1 with TRBJ2-2, with D possibly TRBD2 on 5 matching bases. The CDR3 has 15 residues. Trimming stripped 6 bases from V and 4 bases from J, with 15 bases between. From germline, CDR1 is MGHRA and CDR2 YSYEKL. The CDR3 DNA reads TGCGCCAGCAGACCCTGGGAGCGGAGCACCGGGGAGCTGTTTTTT. It codes for CASRPWERSTGELFF.

This clone was found a few times. In DNA, the CDR3 is TGCGCCAGCAGTGCGGGACAGCGGGAGCAGTACTTC. It specifies CASSAGQREQYF. The chain links TRBV10-1 to TRBJ2-7; 7 bases line up with TRBD1. V gave up 4 bases and J gave up 7 bases; unmatched junction bases: 4. The germline CDR1 and CDR2 sequences are WNHNN and SYGVQD (reference sequence). This CDR3 region has 12 residues.

The chain joins TRBV5-1 to TRBJ2-7; tentative D call: TRBD1 (5 bases). V lost 2 bases to trimming and J lost 5 bases, with 14 bases between them. This CDR3 has 14 amino acids. Per germline, CDR1 SGHRS and CDR2 YFSETQ. The CDR3 protein is CASSFGQGWDEQYF. The CDR3 DNA reads as TGCGCCAGCAGCTTTGGGCAGGGATGGGACGAGCAGTACTTC. The variable domain in full, with the rest retrieved from reference TRBV5-1 and TRBJ2-7, is KAGVTQTPRYLIKTRGQQVTLSCSPISGHRSVSWYQQTPGQGLQFLFEYFSETQRNKGNFPGRFSGRQFSNSRSEMNVSTLELGDSALYLCASSFGQGWDEQYFGPGTRLTVT.

This clone was counted a few times. This chain joins TRBV9 and TRBJ2-7; D is unresolved. Trimming cost V 0 bases and J 1 base, with 11 bases left between them. The CDR3 runs 15 residues. The germline V gene has CDR1 SGDLS and CDR2 YYNGEE. The CDR3 loop reads CASSVDEGTSYEQYF. The CDR3 DNA reads as TGTGCCAGCAGCGTAGATGAAGGAACTTCCTACGAGCAGTACTTC.